The 29 T cell receptor beta chains presented below share a single source sample, sequenced in a study of T-cell memory formation after mild COVID-19. TCRdb fed the 5' RACE reads into MiXCR, producing one record per CDR3 protein. The sample shows 160,000 or so distinct CDR3 sequences, 25% to 40% of them seen only once. The sequencing input was PBMCs or a T cell subset sorted from them (not recorded which). The origin of the receptors is an adult woman who had mild COVID-19 (a few samples of this study predate the infection). Cell type and time point are not known.

The rearrangement uses TRBV12-3 or TRBV12-4 and TRBJ1-3; D gene ambiguous. The V and J ends lost 1 base and 5 bases respectively, with 9 bases between them. The CDR3 loop spans 14 amino acids. The CDR3 loop reads CASSLGQTRNTIYF. CDR3 DNA sequence: TGTGCCAGCAGTTTAGGGCAGACGAGAAACACCATATATTTT.

This chain links TRBV5-1 with TRBJ2-3, with 9 bases identical to TRBD1. The CDR3 runs 14 residues. Looked up from germline, CDR1 is SGHRS and CDR2 is YFSETQ. The ends lost 2 bases at V and 6 bases at J; junction bases unmatched: 4. Here the CDR3 DNA reads TGCGCCAGCAGCTTTGGACAGGGGTTCGATACGCAGTATTTT. This sequence encodes CASSFGQGFDTQYF.

This clonotype was observed a handful of times. The J gene is TRBJ2-1, the V gene TRBV27, with D perhaps TRBD1 (6 bases). The CDR3 is made up of 14 amino acids. Deletions cut 8 bases from V and 6 bases from J, with 17 bases between. Germline assignment: CDR1 MNHEY and CDR2 SMNVEV (reference sequence). The CDR3 DNA reads TGTGCCAGCGGAAAACAGGGCTTAGGCAATGAGCAGTTCTTC. It yields the protein CASGKQGLGNEQFF.

In its sample, this clonotype was seen a few times. The chain combines TRBV4-2 with TRBJ2-3; TRBD2 agrees at 8 bases. CDR1 and CDR2 from the germline V gene are LGHNA and YNFKEQ. V was pared by 0 bases and J by 3 bases, with 5 bases of the junction left unmatched. This CDR3 has 16 amino acids. DNA of the CDR3: TGTGCCAGCAGCCAAGATAAGCTAGCGGGTACAGATACGCAGTATTTT. Amino acids: CASSQDKLAGTDTQYF.

The rearrangement joins TRBV9 to TRBJ2-2; the D is unclear. CDR3 length: 13 amino acids. The V and J ends lost 6 bases and 1 base respectively, with 7 bases between them. CDR1 and CDR2 (germline): SGDLS, YYNGEE. The CDR3 coding sequence is TGTGCCAGCAAAGACGGGAACACCGGGGAGCTGTTTTTT. Translation: CASKDGNTGELFF.

This clonotype was recorded many times. The chain recombines TRBV25-1 with TRBJ2-1, with a weak D call TRBD1 (6 bases). This CDR3 comprises 14 residues. CDR1 is MGHDK and CDR2 is SYGVNS in the germline V gene. V was clipped by 4 bases and J by 7 bases, with 14 bases between them. CDR3: CASSGVTGANEQFF. The CDR3 nucleotides read TGTGCCAGCAGTGGTGTGACAGGAGCTAATGAGCAGTTCTTC.

J is TRBJ2-1 and V is TRBV6-2 or TRBV6-3, with D uncertain. CDR1 and CDR2 from the germline V gene are MNHEY and SVGEGT. This CDR3 has 14 residues. V was shortened by 8 bases and J by 2 bases, with 13 bases between the two germline ends. Here the CDR3 reads CASGQEITYNEQFF. CDR3 DNA: TGTGCCAGCGGCCAGGAAATAACCTACAATGAGCAGTTCTTC.

The chain uses TRBV27 and TRBJ2-6; D possibly uses TRBD1 or TRBD2 (5 bases each). In germline, CDR1 is MNHEY, CDR2 SMNVEV (reference sequence). V lost 5 bases, J lost 0 bases, and 17 bases lay in between. The length of the CDR3 is 18 residues. Here the CDR3 reads CASSPGPLLSSGANVLTF. In DNA form, the CDR3 reads TGTGCCAGCAGTCCGGGACCTCTTTTAAGCTCTGGGGCCAACGTCCTGACTTTC.

The V and J genes are TRBV20-1 and TRBJ1-5; possibly TRBD1 for D (6 bases). Germline V gene data show CDR1 as DFQATT and CDR2 as SNEGSKA (reference sequence). The V and J ends lost 6 bases and 1 base respectively, with 16 bases between them. There are 15 residues in the CDR3. CDR3 sequence: CSASIGGSSNQPQHF. The CDR3 region has the DNA TGCAGTGCCTCGATAGGGGGGTCAAGCAATCAGCCCCAGCATTTT.

The chain has TRBV9 and TRBJ1-1; TRBD1 matches 7 bases. Germline lookup yields CDR1 SGDLS and CDR2 YYNGEE. The CDR3 has 15 amino acids. The J segment lost 5 bases and the V segment lost 3 bases, leaving 10 bases of the junction unmatched. The CDR3 reads CASSARQGFVTEAFF. In nucleotides, the CDR3 is TGTGCCAGCAGCGCCCGACAGGGTTTTGTAACTGAAGCTTTCTTT.

The chain joins TRBV29-1 to TRBJ2-3, with 9 bases aligning to TRBD1. There are 15 residues in the CDR3. Germline V gene data show CDR1 as SQVTM and CDR2 as ANQGSEA. The ends lost 8 bases at V and 3 bases at J; junction bases unmatched: 12. The CDR3 DNA sequence: TGCAGCTCCGCTAACAGGGGGCGTGGGACAGATACGCAGTATTTT. It codes for CSSANRGRGTDTQYF.

V usage is TRBV5-1 and J usage is TRBJ2-1; 10 bases align to TRBD2. With V trimmed by 3 bases and J by 8 bases, 8 bases remained unmatched. The germline V gene has CDR1 SGHRS and CDR2 YFSETQ. The CDR3 covers 15 residues. DNA of the CDR3: TGCGCCAGCAGCTCTAGCGGGAGTATGAGCGATGAGCAGTTCTTC. This gives the protein CASSSSGSMSDEQFF.

The chain couples TRBV20-1 to TRBJ1-5, with 8 bases lining up with TRBD1. This CDR3 spans 17 amino acids. Trimming cost V 6 bases and J 5 bases; bases outside gene matches: 18. Germline V CDR1 and CDR2: DFQATT, SNEGSKA (reference sequence). The CDR3: CSAPATLGQGAHQPQHF. As DNA, the CDR3 is TGCAGTGCACCGGCGACGTTAGGGCAGGGGGCTCATCAGCCCCAGCATTTT.

This clonotype was recorded a few times. CDR3 loop: CASSQEGQADSYEQYF. The CDR3, as DNA: TGCGCCAGCAGCCAAGAAGGACAAGCTGACTCCTACGAGCAGTACTTC. V gene TRBV4-3 combines with J gene TRBJ2-7, with D possibly being TRBD1 (5 bases). CDR1 LGHNA and CDR2 YSLEER come from the germline V gene. V was shortened by 0 bases and J by 0 bases, with 12 bases between the two germline ends. This CDR3 has 16 residues.

The chain is built from TRBV4-2 and TRBJ2-1; D is possibly TRBD2 (5 bases). Germline V gives CDR1 LGHNA, CDR2 YNFKEQ. Trimming removed 4 bases from V and 10 bases from J, with 8 bases in between. This CDR3 has 11 residues. CDR3 amino acids: CASSRTVEQFF. The CDR3 region has the DNA TGTGCCAGCAGCCGGACTGTGGAGCAGTTCTTC.

This clonotype was detected a few times. This chain uses TRBV12-3 or TRBV12-4 with TRBJ2-7; possibly TRBD2 for D (5 bases). V lost 5 bases, J lost 1 base, and 9 bases lay in between. The CDR3 sequence is 13 residues long. In DNA form, the CDR3 reads TGTGCCAGCAGTCAATCGGGGTCCTACGAGCAGTACTTC. Residues: CASSQSGSYEQYF.

This clonotype was recorded a few times. The V gene is TRBV7-2, the J gene TRBJ1-2; 8 bases match TRBD1. V was clipped by 1 base and J by 7 bases; unmatched bases: 8. The CDR3 extends over 15 amino acids. Per the germline V gene, CDR1 is SGHTA and CDR2 is FQGNSA. CDR3 protein: CASSLGTGLVGGYTF. CDR3 sequence (DNA): TGTGCCAGCAGCTTAGGGACAGGGTTAGTAGGTGGCTACACCTTC. Full variable domain (missing parts from reference TRBV7-2 and TRBJ1-2): GAGVSQSPSNKVTEKGKDVELRCDPISGHTALYWYRQSLGQGLEFLIYFQGNSAPDKSGLPSDRFSAERTGGSVSTLTIQRTQQEDSAVYLCASSLGTGLVGGYTFGSGTRLTVV.

This chain joins TRBV5-1 and TRBJ1-2; 8 bases map to TRBD1. The CDR3 length is 17 residues. The V segment lost 0 bases and the J segment 1 base; nucleotides outside the gene matches: 8. The germline V gene encodes CDR1 SGHRS and CDR2 YFSETQ. CDR3 in DNA: TGCGCCAGCAGCTTGGAGGACAGGGTAGATTTTAACTATGGCTACACCTTC. Translated, it gives CASSLEDRVDFNYGYTF.

The chain has TRBV12-3 or TRBV12-4 and TRBJ2-1; D may be TRBD1 (6 bases). The CDR3 loop spans 15 amino acids. V lost 7 bases and J 8 bases, leaving 21 bases between the germline ends. For the CDR3, the DNA is TGTGCCAGCAATGTCCAGGGACATCCCAACGATGAGCAGTTCTTC. It specifies CASNVQGHPNDEQFF.

V is TRBV25-1 and J is TRBJ2-7; TRBD1 or TRBD2 may be the D gene (6 bases each). Germline assignment: CDR1 MGHDK and CDR2 SYGVNS. The CDR3 sequence is 14 residues long. With 6 bases removed from V and 2 bases from J, the gap between germline ends came to 14 bases. The CDR3 coding sequence is TGTGCCAGCAGCACTGGGGGGCACACCTACGAGCAGTACTTC. Residues: CASSTGGHTYEQYF.

The V call is TRBV5-1, the J call TRBJ2-7; D possibly corresponds to TRBD2 (5 bases). The germline V gene encodes CDR1 SGHRS and CDR2 YFSETQ. CDR3 size: 13 residues. Trimming took off 7 bases at V and 1 base at J, with 12 bases between the two ends. The CDR3 region has the DNA TGCGCCAGCCATGATGGACTTTCCTACGAGCAGTACTTC. It translates to CASHDGLSYEQYF.

This clonotype was observed a handful of times. The chain combines TRBV5-6 with TRBJ1-1; D unclear. There are 13 residues in the CDR3. CDR1 and CDR2 from the germline V gene are SGHDT and YYEEEE. V was shortened by 7 bases and J by 8 bases, with 18 bases between the two germline ends. CDR3 nucleotide sequence: TGTGCCAGCCGGTCCGGCAGATTTGACGAAGCTTTCTTT. Its translation: CASRSGRFDEAFF.

This clonotype has just a few counts. The CDR3 is CASSLDRAGDTQYF. As DNA, the CDR3 is TGCGCCAGCAGCCTCGACAGGGCTGGAGATACGCAGTATTTT. The chain links TRBV5-1 to TRBJ2-3; TRBD1 matches at 7 bases. There are 14 residues in the CDR3. V gave up 4 bases and J gave up 5 bases; unmatched junction bases: 7. Germline assignment: CDR1 SGHRS and CDR2 YFSETQ.

This clonotype occurred a few times. The chain uses TRBV24-1 and TRBJ2-1; possibly TRBD2 for D (7 bases). CDR1 and CDR2 from the germline V gene are KGHDR and SFDVKD. The ends were cut back, 9 bases at V and 9 bases at J, with 11 bases in the middle. The CDR3 totals 11 residues. The CDR3 reads CATAGAGEQFF. DNA of the CDR3: TGTGCCACCGCGGGGGCAGGTGAGCAGTTCTTC.

This rearrangement joins TRBV2 to TRBJ2-2, with 8 positions matching TRBD2. Germline V gene lookup returns CDR1 SNHLY and CDR2 FYNNEI. The CDR3 is 17 amino acids. Trimming took 3 bases from V and 8 from J; bases not matched to a gene: 14. The CDR3, as DNA: TGTGCCAGCAGTGATTACGGCGCGGGGGGCCGCCTGGGGGAGCTGTTTTTT. It specifies CASSDYGAGGRLGELFF.

The chain carries TRBV11-3 and TRBJ2-3; 11 positions match TRBD2. This CDR3 is built from 16 residues. J gave up 3 bases and V 3 bases, and 5 bases lay outside the gene matches. Germline-derived CDR1 and CDR2 are SGHNT and YENEEA. The CDR3 bases are TGTGCCAGCAGCTTGCGTAGCGGGAGGGTGACAGATACGCAGTATTTT. Translation gives CASSLRSGRVTDTQYF.

CDR3 bases: TGCAGCGTCCCAGGGACAGGGGGCAACTATGGCTACACCTTC. It translates to CSVPGTGGNYGYTF. The chain recombines TRBV29-1 with TRBJ1-2; TRBD1 aligns across 12 bases. This CDR3 is built from 14 residues. J lost 2 bases, V lost 6 bases, and 4 bases had no gene match. Per the germline V gene, CDR1 is SQVTM and CDR2 is ANQGSEA.

V and J are TRBV20-1 and TRBJ1-5; D gene unclear. V was cut by 4 bases and J by 4 bases, with 8 bases left in between. This CDR3 is 12 amino acids long. The germline gives CDR1 DFQATT, CDR2 SNEGSKA (reference sequence). The CDR3, as DNA: TGCAGTGCTAAGGCAGGTAATCAGCCCCAGCATTTT. Translating gives CSAKAGNQPQHF.

The V call is TRBV5-6, the J call TRBJ1-1, with D maybe TRBD1 (6 bases). V was trimmed by 2 bases and J by 5 bases, leaving 7 bases between them. The germline V gene has CDR1 SGHDT and CDR2 YYEEEE. The CDR3 totals 12 residues. CDR3 sequence: CASSLRGTEAFF. CDR3 in DNA: TGTGCCAGCAGCTTAAGGGGGACTGAAGCTTTCTTT.